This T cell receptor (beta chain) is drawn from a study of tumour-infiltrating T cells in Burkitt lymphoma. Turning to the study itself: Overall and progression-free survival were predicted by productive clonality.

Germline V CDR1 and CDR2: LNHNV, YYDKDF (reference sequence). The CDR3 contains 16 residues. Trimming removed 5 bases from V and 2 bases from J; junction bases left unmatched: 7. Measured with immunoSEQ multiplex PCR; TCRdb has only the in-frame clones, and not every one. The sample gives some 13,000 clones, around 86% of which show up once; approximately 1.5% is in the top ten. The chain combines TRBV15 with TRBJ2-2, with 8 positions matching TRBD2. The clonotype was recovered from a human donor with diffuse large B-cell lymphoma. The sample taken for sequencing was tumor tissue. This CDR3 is CATSRIGGGNTGELFF. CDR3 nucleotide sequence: TGTGCCACCAGCCGTATCGGGGGGGGTAACACCGGGGAGCTGTTTTTT.